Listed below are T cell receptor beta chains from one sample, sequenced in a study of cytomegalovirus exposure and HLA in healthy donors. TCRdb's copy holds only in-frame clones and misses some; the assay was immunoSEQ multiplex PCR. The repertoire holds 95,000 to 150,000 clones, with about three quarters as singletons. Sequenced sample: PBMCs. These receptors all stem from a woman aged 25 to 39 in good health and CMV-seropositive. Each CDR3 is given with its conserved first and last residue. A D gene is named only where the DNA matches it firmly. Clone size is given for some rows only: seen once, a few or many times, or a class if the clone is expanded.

CDR3: CASSPWWQGLNTEAFF; DNA: TGTGCCAGCAGCCCCTGGTGGCAGGGTTTGAACACTGAAGCTTTCTTT; J: TRBJ1-1; V: TRBV11-2; size: -; D: -; length: 16
CDR3: CASSPGGGDSYNEQFF; DNA: TGCGCCAGCAGCCCCGGAGGGGGCGACTCCTACAATGAGCAGTTCTTC; J: TRBJ2-1; V: TRBV5-1; size: -; D: -; length: 16
CDR3: CASSSTDTQYF; DNA: TGTGCCAGTTCTAGCACAGATACGCAGTATTTT; J: TRBJ2-3; V: TRBV7-9; size: once; D: -; length: 11
CDR3: CAITNQGSEAFF; DNA: TGTGCCATCACCAATCAGGGCTCGGAAGCTTTCTTT; J: TRBJ1-1; V: TRBV10-3; size: -; D: -; length: 12
CDR3: CASRGDRAPYEQYF; DNA: TGTGCCAGCAGGGGCGACAGGGCCCCCTACGAGCAGTACTTC; J: TRBJ2-7; V: TRBV6-6; size: -; D: TRBD1; length: 14
CDR3: CASTAGWGNYGYTF; DNA: TGTGCCAGCACCGCGGGGTGGGGCAACTATGGCTACACCTTC; J: TRBJ1-2; V: TRBV5-6; size: -; D: -; length: 14
CDR3: CAISAGQGKTGELFF; DNA: TGTGCCATCAGTGCGGGACAGGGAAAAACCGGGGAGCTGTTTTTT; J: TRBJ2-2; V: TRBV10-3; size: -; D: TRBD1; length: 15
CDR3: CASSPGREEAFF; DNA: TGTGCCAGCTCACCCGGGAGGGAAGAAGCTTTCTTT; J: TRBJ1-1; V: TRBV18; size: -; D: -; length: 12
CDR3: CASRYPSGGAGETQYF; DNA: TGTGCCAGCAGATACCCTAGCGGGGGGGCCGGGGAGACCCAGTACTTC; J: TRBJ2-5; V: TRBV6-5; size: -; D: TRBD2; length: 16
CDR3: CASSIRLSGYGYTF; DNA: TGTGCCAGTAGTATAAGGCTCAGCGGCTATGGCTACACCTTC; J: TRBJ1-2; V: TRBV19; size: -; D: -; length: 14
CDR3: CATSWGDQPQHF; DNA: TGTGCCACCAGCTGGGGGGATCAGCCCCAGCATTTT; J: TRBJ1-5; V: TRBV15; size: once; D: -; length: 12
CDR3: CASSQTGTGELFF; DNA: TGTGCCAGCAGCCAGACAGGCACCGGGGAGCTGTTTTTT; J: TRBJ2-2; V: TRBV7-9; size: -; D: -; length: 13
CDR3: CASSPQVPETQYF; DNA: TGTGCCAGCAGCCCTCAGGTCCCTGAGACCCAGTACTTC; J: TRBJ2-5; V: TRBV6-1; size: -; D: -; length: 13
CDR3: CAISSTSGGPDEQFF; DNA: TGTGCCATCAGCAGTACTAGCGGGGGGCCTGATGAGCAGTTCTTC; J: TRBJ2-1; V: TRBV10-3; size: -; D: TRBD2; length: 15
CDR3: CASSPGTSGPRPYYEQYF; DNA: TGTGCCAGCAGCCCCGGGACTAGCGGGCCCAGACCCTACTACGAGCAGTACTTC; J: TRBJ2-7; V: TRBV5-6; size: -; D: TRBD2; length: 18
CDR3: CASSGWTSGGADTQYF; DNA: TGCGCCAGCAGCGGATGGACTAGCGGGGGAGCAGATACGCAGTATTTT; J: TRBJ2-3; V: TRBV5-1; size: -; D: TRBD2; length: 16
CDR3: CASSTNSPRRETQYF; DNA: TGTGCCAGCAGCACCAACTCCCCGCGGAGGGAGACCCAGTACTTC; J: TRBJ2-5; V: TRBV7-2; size: -; D: -; length: 15
CDR3: CASSVQAGVPVGEQFF; DNA: TGTGCCAGCAGCGTACAAGCGGGGGTCCCGGTAGGTGAGCAGTTCTTC; J: TRBJ2-1; V: TRBV9; size: -; D: TRBD2; length: 16
CDR3: CAWEGTSGVNEQFF; DNA: TGTGCCTGGGAGGGGACTAGCGGGGTCAATGAGCAGTTCTTC; J: TRBJ2-1; V: TRBV30; size: -; D: TRBD2; length: 14
CDR3: CASSQVPAPIETQYF; DNA: TGTGCCAGCAGCCAAGTTCCAGCGCCTATAGAGACCCAGTACTTC; J: TRBJ2-5; V: TRBV4-2; size: -; D: -; length: 15
CDR3: CSEVVGGEQFF; DNA: TGCAGCGAGGTTGTCGGGGGTGAGCAGTTCTTC; J: TRBJ2-1; V: TRBV29-1; size: -; D: -; length: 11
CDR3: CASSQDRGLQETQYF; DNA: TGCGCCAGCAGCCAAGACAGGGGGCTACAAGAGACCCAGTACTTC; J: TRBJ2-5; V: TRBV4-3; size: -; D: TRBD1; length: 15
CDR3: CASSIGQVGEQYF; DNA: TGTGCCAGTAGTATAGGACAGGTAGGCGAGCAGTACTTC; J: TRBJ2-7; V: TRBV19; size: once; D: -; length: 13
CDR3: CASSLRRLSGNTIYF; DNA: TGTGCCAGCAGCCTCAGGCGCCTCTCTGGAAACACCATATATTTT; J: TRBJ1-3; V: TRBV6-1; size: -; D: -; length: 15
CDR3: CASSFLSGGRTDTQYF; DNA: TGTGCCAGCAGCTTTCTTTCGGGGGGGCGCACAGATACGCAGTATTTT; J: TRBJ2-3; V: TRBV7-2; size: few; D: TRBD2; length: 16
CDR3: CASRDMGYEQYF; DNA: TGCGCCAGCCGGGACATGGGCTACGAGCAGTACTTC; J: TRBJ2-7; V: TRBV4-1; size: -; D: -; length: 12
CDR3: CASRKQGATEKLFF; DNA: TGTGCCAGCAGAAAACAGGGGGCCACTGAAAAACTGTTTTTT; J: TRBJ1-4; V: TRBV2; size: -; D: TRBD1; length: 14
CDR3: CASSPPGQYYEQYF; DNA: TGTGCCAGCAGTCCGCCGGGACAGTACTACGAGCAGTACTTC; J: TRBJ2-7; V: TRBV11-2; size: -; D: TRBD1; length: 14
CDR3: CASSRGQNNSPLHF; DNA: TGTGCCAGCAGCCGGGGACAGAATAATTCACCCCTCCACTTT; J: TRBJ1-6; V: TRBV7-9; size: -; D: TRBD1; length: 14
CDR3: CASSHPGTGELFF; DNA: TGCGCCAGCAGCCATCCAGGCACCGGGGAGCTGTTTTTT; J: TRBJ2-2; V: TRBV4-3; size: few; D: -; length: 13
CDR3: CASSFSRSSYNEQFF; DNA: TGTGCCAGCAGCTTCTCGAGAAGCTCCTACAATGAGCAGTTCTTC; J: TRBJ2-1; V: TRBV5-4; size: few; D: -; length: 15
CDR3: CASSQDGRGSYTDTQYF; DNA: TGCGCCAGCAGCCAAGATGGCCGCGGGTCTTACACAGATACGCAGTATTTT; J: TRBJ2-3; V: TRBV4-3; size: -; D: -; length: 17
CDR3: CASSSPRGPRALHF; DNA: TGTGCCAGCAGCTCCCCCAGGGGGCCTAGGGCCCTCCACTTT; J: TRBJ1-6; V: TRBV7-8; size: -; D: TRBD1; length: 14
CDR3: CASSFRLAGPLGEQFF; DNA: TGTGCCAGCAGCTTTAGACTAGCGGGGCCGCTGGGTGAGCAGTTCTTC; J: TRBJ2-1; V: TRBV5-4; size: -; D: TRBD2; length: 16
CDR3: CASSLARGNTEAFF; DNA: TGTGCCAGCAGCTTGGCTCGAGGTAACACTGAAGCTTTCTTT; J: TRBJ1-1; V: TRBV5-8; size: -; D: -; length: 14
CDR3: CASSQDSLLVLGYTF; DNA: TGTGCCAGCAGCCAAGACTCGCTTTTGGTACTTGGCTACACCTTC; J: TRBJ1-2; V: TRBV4-2; size: -; D: -; length: 15
CDR3: CASSALYRTDEAFF; DNA: TGCGCCAGCAGCGCACTCTACAGGACAGATGAAGCTTTCTTT; J: TRBJ1-1; V: TRBV5-1; size: -; D: -; length: 14
CDR3: CASSYRSSYNEQFF; DNA: TGTGCCAGCAGTTACAGGAGCTCCTACAATGAGCAGTTCTTC; J: TRBJ2-1; V: TRBV6-5; size: -; D: -; length: 14
CDR3: CASSWWGGNEQYF; DNA: TGTGCCAGCAGCTGGTGGGGGGGCAACGAGCAGTACTTC; J: TRBJ2-7; V: TRBV5-6; size: -; D: -; length: 13
CDR3: CAISGTGGFYEQYF; DNA: TGTGCCATCAGTGGGACAGGGGGTTTCTACGAGCAGTACTTC; J: TRBJ2-7; V: TRBV10-3; size: -; D: TRBD1; length: 14
CDR3: CSVSGQGANTEAFF; DNA: TGCAGCGTTTCAGGGCAGGGGGCGAACACTGAAGCTTTCTTT; J: TRBJ1-1; V: TRBV29-1; size: -; D: TRBD1; length: 14
CDR3: CASAQGSQPQHF; DNA: TGTGCCAGCGCCCAGGGATCCCAGCCCCAGCATTTT; J: TRBJ1-5; V: TRBV6-4; size: -; D: -; length: 12
CDR3: CASSWPGQTTYEQYF; DNA: TGTGCCAGCAGCTGGCCGGGACAGACTACCTACGAGCAGTACTTC; J: TRBJ2-7; V: TRBV7-2; size: -; D: TRBD1; length: 15
CDR3: CASSKALYRGLYEQYF; DNA: TGTGCCAGCAGCAAAGCGCTTTACAGGGGGCTGTACGAGCAGTACTTC; J: TRBJ2-7; V: TRBV21-1; size: -; D: -; length: 16
CDR3: CASRTGGYGEKLFF; DNA: TGTGCCAGCAGGACAGGGGGCTACGGTGAAAAACTGTTTTTT; J: TRBJ1-4; V: TRBV6-1; size: -; D: TRBD1; length: 14
CDR3: CASSPWTGGYTF; DNA: TGTGCCAGCAGCCCCTGGACAGGCGGCTACACCTTC; J: TRBJ1-2; V: TRBV7-6; size: -; D: TRBD1; length: 12
CDR3: CASRAGLLAKNIQYF; DNA: TGTGCCAGCAGAGCAGGGCTACTAGCCAAAAACATTCAGTACTTC; J: TRBJ2-4; V: TRBV28; size: -; D: -; length: 15
CDR3: CASSTRQGAGNTIYF; DNA: TGTGCCAGCAGTACTCGACAGGGAGCTGGAAACACCATATATTTT; J: TRBJ1-3; V: TRBV6-1; size: -; D: TRBD1; length: 15
CDR3: CASSSRGGSGNTGELFF; DNA: TGTGCCAGCAGCTCTCGGGGGGGTAGCGGAAACACCGGGGAGCTGTTTTTT; J: TRBJ2-2; V: TRBV7-2; size: -; D: TRBD2; length: 17
CDR3: CASSVELEGTQYF; DNA: TGTGCCAGCAGTGTCGAGTTAGAGGGGACCCAGTACTTC; J: TRBJ2-5; V: TRBV6-1; size: few; D: -; length: 13
CDR3: CASSSGQGNYGYTF; DNA: TGTGCCAGCAGTTCGGGACAGGGGAACTATGGCTACACCTTC; J: TRBJ1-2; V: TRBV28; size: -; D: TRBD1; length: 14
CDR3: CASSAGQGPSAQHF; DNA: TGTGCCAGCAGCGCTGGACAGGGTCCATCAGCCCAGCATTTT; J: TRBJ1-5; V: TRBV9; size: -; D: TRBD1; length: 14
CDR3: CASSPQGRETQYF; DNA: TGTGCCAGCAGCCCACAGGGGCGGGAGACCCAGTACTTC; J: TRBJ2-5; V: TRBV7-3; size: -; D: TRBD1; length: 13
CDR3: CASSLGGGRTDTQYF; DNA: TGTGCCAGCAGCTTAGGCGGGGGTCGCACAGATACGCAGTATTTT; J: TRBJ2-3; V: TRBV7-9; size: -; D: TRBD2; length: 15